This T cell receptor (beta chain) was captured by sequencing in a study of cytomegalovirus exposure and HLA in healthy donors. At the level of the study: The 120 validation repertoires, a later analysis reported, used the same platform as the roughly 660 repertoires from the first cohort. Points from the study as a whole: The TCR clusters that emerged in the first cohort tended, a later analysis found, to co-occur in the 120 or so validation repertoires.

Here immunoSEQ multiplex PCR was the method, and the copy in TCRdb shows in-frame clones only, minus some. The sample yields some 110,000 clones, about 91% seen once. From the roughly 120-subject validation cohort, which was separate from the approximately 700-subject first cohort, the donors were drawn. V dropped 3 bases and J dropped 1; count of bases not matched to a gene: 3. Germline V gene lookup returns CDR1 SGHRS and CDR2 YFSETQ. CDR3 length: 14 amino acids. Of note for this clone: Its antigen is as yet unknown.

Material: PBMCs. The sequence came from a man aged 18 to 30 in good health and CMV-seronegative. V is TRBV5-1 and J is TRBJ2-5; 7 bases are shared with TRBD2. The CDR3 region is CASSSGTIQETQYF. CDR3 nucleotide sequence: TGCGCCAGCAGCTCAGGGACTATCCAAGAGACCCAGTACTTC.